The 9 T cell receptor beta chains listed next were all sequenced from one sample in a study of regulatory T cells in long-lasting Graves disease. Construction of the TCR beta libraries employed iRepertoire HTBI primers in conjunction with Arm-PCR of CDR3 regions. TCRdb called the multiplex PCR reads again in MiXCR, with one record for every CDR3 protein. This repertoire shows some 250,000 distinct CDR3 sequences, around 20% found once; its top ten account for about 15%. Indicated time point: newly diagnosed GD, antithyroid drugs for less than 3 months. The TCR library was prepared using RNA isolated from PBMCs. This specimen consisted of peripheral blood mononuclear cells (PBMCs), obtained at new diagnosis, from a patient treated with antithyroid drugs. The receptors derive from a female donor with Graves disease.

This clonotype was counted only a few times. V usage is TRBV9 and J usage is TRBJ2-1; D not certain. V gave up 0 bases and J gave up 5 bases, with 6 bases separating them. Germline V gene lookup returns CDR1 SGDLS and CDR2 YYNGEE. The CDR3 is 13 amino acids. The CDR3 reads CASSVGGDNEQFF. CDR3 nucleotides: TGTGCCAGCAGCGTAGGCGGAGACAATGAGCAGTTCTTC.

Remarks on this clonotype: A much larger clone lies a single base off, so this may be a read error. The gene calls are TRBV7-2 and TRBJ1-4; no clear D gene. The CDR3 runs to 15 residues. V lost 4 bases and J lost 7, with 16 bases in between. Looked up from germline, CDR1 is SGHTA and CDR2 is FQGNSA. The CDR3 protein is CASSSSPARGEKLFF. In DNA, the CDR3 is TGTGCCAGCAGCTCCAGCCCCGCCCGGGGTGAAAAACTGTTTTTT.

This clonotype was picked up many times. V usage is TRBV7-2 and J usage is TRBJ2-7; 9 positions match TRBD2. The CDR3 is made up of 17 amino acids. In germline, CDR1 is SGHTA, CDR2 FQGNSA. V lost 0 bases to trimming and J lost 7 bases; unmatched junction nucleotides: 13. The CDR3 coding sequence is TGTGCCAGCAGCTTAGCACTAGCGGGCCGCCCGGTTGGGGAGCAGTACTTC. Its translation is CASSLALAGRPVGEQYF. The whole variable domain, filled in from reference TRBV7-2 and TRBJ2-7, reads GAGVSQSPSNKVTEKGKDVELRCDPISGHTALYWYRQSLGQGLEFLIYFQGNSAPDKSGLPSDRFSAERTGGSVSTLTIQRTQQEDSAVYLCASSLALAGRPVGEQYFGPGTRLTVT.

This clonotype was recorded at least ten times. The chain carries TRBV3-1 and TRBJ2-7; 10 positions match TRBD2. Germline-derived CDR1 and CDR2 are LGHDT and YNNKEL (reference sequence). There are 14 residues in the CDR3. The V and J ends lost 1 base and 4 bases, in that order; junction bases with no gene match: 1. As DNA, the CDR3 is TGTGCCAGCAGCCAAGGGACTAGCGGTTACGAGCAGTACTTC. Protein sequence: CASSQGTSGYEQYF.

The sample holds many counts of this clonotype. The chain employs TRBV6-5 and TRBJ1-1; weak D call: TRBD1 (6 bases). This CDR3 is 14 amino acids long. Trimming took 4 bases from V and 2 from J, leaving 11 bases between them. Germline CDR1 is MNHEY and CDR2 is SVGAGI. In DNA form, the CDR3 reads TGTGCCAGCAGTTTCACAGGGCCCAACACTGAAGCTTTCTTT. Translating gives CASSFTGPNTEAFF.

This clonotype was detected ten times or more. The chain links TRBV12-3 or TRBV12-4 to TRBJ1-1; D may be TRBD1 (5 bases). The CDR3 length is 12 residues. Between the trimmed V and J ends, which lost 5 bases and 3 bases, there was a span of 7 bases. CDR3 in DNA: TGTGCCAGCAGTCGACAGTACACTGAAGCTTTCTTT. This translates into CASSRQYTEAFF.

The chain recombines TRBV20-1 with TRBJ2-1, with TRBD1 as a possible D gene (5 bases). Trimming removed 6 bases at V and 7 bases at J, with 10 bases between. The germline gives CDR1 DFQATT, CDR2 SNEGSKA (reference sequence). CDR3 length: 11 residues. In DNA, the CDR3 is TGCAGTGCCAGGGTTTTGAATGAGCAGTTCTTC. Translating gives CSARVLNEQFF.

This clonotype has ten or more counts. This chain connects TRBV5-1 to TRBJ2-5; D may correspond to TRBD1 or TRBD2 (5 bases each). The CDR3 has 15 residues. The germline V gene encodes CDR1 SGHRS and CDR2 YFSETQ. V dropped 4 bases and J dropped 5 bases, with 18 bases sitting between them. CDR3 DNA sequence: TGCGCCAGCAGCCAGCGACCGGGGCCGAGGGAGACCCAGTACTTC. It translates to CASSQRPGPRETQYF.

This clonotype came up many times. This rearrangement joins TRBV20-1 to TRBJ2-1; 7 nucleotides agree with TRBD2. The V and J ends lost 6 bases and 6 bases, in that order; junction bases with no gene match: 14. CDR1 and CDR2 from the germline V gene are DFQATT and SNEGSKA (reference sequence). The CDR3 spans 15 residues. The CDR3 coding sequence is TGCAGTGCAAGGTCCCCCGGGGGGTGGTTCAATGAGCAGTTCTTC. Its translation is CSARSPGGWFNEQFF.